This entry lists 26 T cell receptor beta chains sequenced from one sample in a study of breast tumors, draining lymph nodes, adjacent tissues. Axillary draining lymph nodes of breast cancer patients supplied the node samples. TCRdb analysed the multiplex PCR reads with MiXCR anew, one entry per CDR3 protein. The sample includes under 350,000 distinct CDR3 sequences, 30% seen only once; the top ten take around 1.1%. Sequenced: axillary lymph node tissue. The receptors derive from a female donor with breast cancer. Some clones in this sample may be carry-over from other donors' samples.

In this sample, this clonotype turned up many times. V is TRBV19 and J is TRBJ2-1; TRBD2 agrees at 9 bases. The CDR3 is 15 amino acids. V shed 3 bases, J shed 7 bases, and the junction held 7 bases outside the gene matches. The germline CDR1 and CDR2 sequences are LNHDA and SQIVND (reference sequence). CDR3 sequence: CASSIWREGGNEQFF. The CDR3 DNA follows: TGTGCCAGTAGTATCTGGCGGGAGGGTGGTAATGAGCAGTTCTTC.

This clonotype was seen at least ten times. The V gene is TRBV7-2, the J gene TRBJ2-7; D not resolved. Germline-derived CDR1 and CDR2 are SGHTA and FQGNSA. V was clipped by 4 bases and J by 2 bases, with 9 bases between them. The CDR3 is made up of 13 amino acids. The CDR3 loop reads CASSSPITYEQYF. The CDR3 DNA is TGTGCCAGCAGCTCCCCCATCACCTACGAGCAGTACTTC. Based on the CDR3 plus reference TRBV7-2 and TRBJ2-7, the full variable domain is GAGVSQSPSNKVTEKGKDVELRCDPISGHTALYWYRQSLGQGLEFLIYFQGNSAPDKSGLPSDRFSAERTGGSVSTLTIQRTQQEDSAVYLCASSSPITYEQYFGPGTRLTVT.

This clonotype has ten or more counts. The chain carries TRBV20-1 and TRBJ1-5, with D unclear. This CDR3 has 14 amino acids. Germline V gene sequence: CDR1 DFQATT, CDR2 SNEGSKA (reference sequence). Between the trimmed V and J ends, which lost 1 base and 6 bases, there was a span of 13 bases. CDR3 coding DNA: TGCAGTGCTAGAGGGTACTTAGTAGGTCAGCCCCAGCATTTT. Protein sequence: CSARGYLVGQPQHF.

Points on this clonotype: The junction and the germline gene differ at one end; a read error may be behind it. The chain has TRBV9 and TRBJ2-3; TRBD2 matches at 9 bases. The CDR3 has 16 amino acids. Germline lookup yields CDR1 SGDLS and CDR2 YYNGEE. The CDR3 reads CVSSVQAGGSTDTQYF. CDR3 sequence (DNA): TGTGTCAGCAGCGTACAAGCGGGAGGTAGCACAGATACGCAGTATTTT.

The chain links TRBV11-3 to TRBJ2-5, with 11 bases identical to TRBD2. The CDR3 has 15 amino acids. CDR1 and CDR2 (germline): SGHNT, YENEEA. V lost 5 bases to trimming and J lost 5 bases; unmatched junction nucleotides: 7. Written as DNA, the CDR3 is TGTGCCAGCAGCCTAAGGACTAGCGGGTTGGAGACCCAGTACTTC. As protein: CASSLRTSGLETQYF.

This clonotype came up many times. This chain joins TRBV6-1 and TRBJ2-7; no clear D gene. This CDR3 spans 14 amino acids. The V and J ends lost 5 bases and 0 bases respectively, with 11 bases between them. Germline loops: CDR1 MNHNS, CDR2 SASEGT. The CDR3 sequence: CASSLDGYSYEQYF. In nucleotides, the CDR3 is TGTGCCAGCAGTTTAGACGGGTACTCCTACGAGCAGTACTTC.

This clonotype was seen only a few times. A read error may explain this, as a much larger clone is one base away. This rearrangement joins TRBV9 to TRBJ2-2; possibly TRBD1 or TRBD2 for D (5 bases each). CDR3 length: 16 residues. Germline values: CDR1 SGDLS, CDR2 YYNGEE. The CDR3 protein is CASSPQVGPNTGALFF. In nucleotides, the CDR3 is TGTGCCAGCAGCCCCCAGGTAGGGCCGAACACCGGGGCGCTGTTTTTT.

This chain joins TRBV10-3 and TRBJ1-3; D not resolved. This CDR3 contains 14 residues. Germline CDR1 ENHRY, CDR2 SYGVKD. V lost 7 bases, J lost 5 bases, and 15 bases lay in between. The DNA for the CDR3 is TGTGCCATCAAGGGTGGGCCTTCCAGAAACACCATATATTTT. Translated, it gives CAIKGGPSRNTIYF.

This clonotype was counted ten times or more. V usage is TRBV11-2 and J usage is TRBJ2-7, with 7 bases lining up with TRBD2. Trimming took 5 bases from V and 6 from J; bases not matched to a gene: 10. Germline V lookup: CDR1 SGHAT, CDR2 FQNNGV. The CDR3 runs 14 residues. CDR3 residues: CASSVGRVVGEQYF. The DNA for the CDR3 is TGTGCCAGCAGCGTGGGGAGGGTGGTCGGCGAGCAGTACTTC.

In its sample, this clonotype was seen many times. This rearrangement joins TRBV5-1 to TRBJ1-2, with D hard to call. Trimming stripped 6 bases from V and 8 bases from J, with 20 bases between. Looked up from germline, CDR1 is SGHRS and CDR2 is YFSETQ. The CDR3 has 14 amino acids. CDR3 sequence reads: CASTEGLAGSGYTF. DNA for the CDR3: TGCGCCAGCACCGAGGGCCTGGCGGGATCCGGCTACACCTTC.

This clonotype was seen at least ten times. This chain connects TRBV19 to TRBJ1-5, with unresolved D. This CDR3 is built from 13 residues. V lost 4 bases and J lost 4, with 8 bases in between. Germline loops: CDR1 LNHDA, CDR2 SQIVND (reference sequence). The CDR3 spells CASSSEGNQPQHF. CDR3 coding DNA: TGTGCCAGTAGTAGTGAGGGTAATCAGCCCCAGCATTTT. Complete variable domain (other parts from reference TRBV19 and TRBJ1-5): DGGITQSPKYLFRKEGQNVTLSCEQNLNHDAMYWYRQDPGQGLRLIYYSQIVNDFQKGDIAEGYSVSREKKESFPLTVTSAQKNPTAFYLCASSSEGNQPQHFGDGTRLSIL.

On this clonotype itself: Since a much larger clone is just one base distant, this may be a read error. The chain employs TRBV30 and TRBJ1-2; D perhaps matches TRBD1 (6 bases). The CDR3 loop spans 13 amino acids. Germline lookup yields CDR1 GTSNPN and CDR2 SVGIG (reference sequence). CDR3 sequence reads: CAWSTGSGYGYAF. CDR3 bases: TGTGCCTGGTCCACAGGGAGTGGCTATGGCTACGCCTTC.

This clonotype was picked up many times. The CDR3 loop is CASSRTGGSEQYF. The CDR3 DNA sequence: TGCGCCAGCAGCCGGACAGGTGGCAGCGAGCAGTACTTC. This sequence joins TRBV5-1 and TRBJ2-7, with 7 bases aligning to TRBD1. V shed 4 bases, J shed 6 bases, and the junction held 7 bases outside the gene matches. CDR1 and CDR2 from the germline V gene are SGHRS and YFSETQ. The CDR3 contains 13 residues.

Worth noting for this clonotype: A much larger clone lies one base from this, so it may be a read error. The J gene is TRBJ1-3, the V gene TRBV5-8; D call uncertain. CDR1 is SGHTS, CDR2 YDEGEE, per germline. The CDR3 runs 16 residues. Trimming stripped 0 bases from V and 2 bases from J, with 12 bases between. The CDR3 loop is CASSLEFGDPGNTIYF. The CDR3 DNA follows: TGTGCCAGCAGCTTGGAGTTCGGAGACCCTGGAAACACCATATATTTT.

This clonotype was detected many times. This chain connects TRBV15 to TRBJ2-4; 11 bases map to TRBD1. CDR1 LNHNV and CDR2 YYDKDF come from the germline V gene (reference sequence). This CDR3 is 15 amino acids long. The ends lost 3 bases at V and 5 bases at J; junction bases unmatched: 3. The CDR3 spells CATSRPGQGENIQYF. CDR3 coding DNA: TGTGCCACCAGCAGGCCGGGACAGGGGGAAAACATTCAGTACTTC.

This clonotype has at least ten counts. The CDR3 spells CASSPGLAGTDTQYF. Here the CDR3 DNA reads TGTGCCAGCAGCCCGGGTCTAGCGGGTACAGATACGCAGTATTTT. This sequence joins TRBV11-3 and TRBJ2-3; 8 bases line up with TRBD2. Trimming at V came to 5 bases and at J to 3 bases, leaving 7 bases not matched to a gene. Germline CDR1 reads SGHNT; CDR2 reads YENEEA. This CDR3 contains 15 residues.

V gene TRBV5-1 combines with J gene TRBJ1-2, with D unclear. Germline V gene data show CDR1 as SGHRS and CDR2 as YFSETQ. This CDR3 has 13 residues. V dropped 1 base and J dropped 12 bases, with 16 bases sitting between them. This CDR3 is CASSLLQSSGNTF. CDR3 DNA: TGCGCCAGCAGCTTGCTCCAGTCCTCTGGAAACACCTTC.

At least ten counts were recorded for this clonotype. The junction differs from germline at one of its ends, possibly a read error. The V gene is TRBV7-7, the J gene TRBJ2-2, with a weak D call TRBD2 (5 bases). There are 14 residues in the CDR3. Germline CDR1 is SSHAT and CDR2 is FNYEAQ (reference sequence). The CDR3 sequence is CASSRLGSTGELFF. CDR3 nucleotides: TGTGCTAGCAGCAGACTGGGGAGCACCGGGGAGCTGTTTTTT.

Worth noting for this clonotype: A single base separates this from a much larger clone, so it may be a read error. This sequence joins TRBV20-1 and TRBJ1-6; D gene uncertain. This CDR3 spans 17 amino acids. Trimming took off 0 bases at V and 4 bases at J, with 16 bases between the two ends. Germline assignment: CDR1 DFQATT and CDR2 SNEGSKA (reference sequence). The CDR3 DNA sequence: TGCAGTGCTAGAGATTTTACGGGGTTCGCGTATAATTCACCCCTCCACTTT. It specifies CSARDFTGFAYNSPLHF.

This clonotype was counted at least ten times. This chain connects TRBV12-3 or TRBV12-4 to TRBJ2-7, with 9 bases matching TRBD2. With V trimmed by 1 base and J by 2 bases, 9 bases remained unmatched. This CDR3 has 17 amino acids. The CDR3 DNA follows: TGTGCCAGCAGTTTAGGGAAAATCAGACTAGCGGCCTACGAGCAGTACTTC. Translation: CASSLGKIRLAAYEQYF.

This clonotype was recorded many times. CDR3 coding DNA: TGCAGTGCTATGAGGGGCAATCAGCCCCAGCATTTT. It is translated as CSAMRGNQPQHF. The genes are TRBV20-1 and TRBJ1-5; D is ambiguous. Germline V gene data show CDR1 as DFQATT and CDR2 as SNEGSKA (reference sequence). This CDR3 region has 12 residues. The V end was cut by 4 bases, the J end by 2 bases, with 6 bases between.

This clonotype showed up many times. The chain combines TRBV15 with TRBJ2-5; D might be TRBD2 (6 bases). Germline CDR1 and CDR2: LNHNV and YYDKDF (reference sequence). V was shortened by 3 bases and J by 3 bases, with 11 bases between the two germline ends. The CDR3 is 14 residues long. CDR3 bases: TGTGCCACCAGCAGTGGGACTTTTAAAGAGACCCAGTACTTC. Its translation: CATSSGTFKETQYF. Full variable domain (remainder filled in from reference TRBV15 and TRBJ2-5): DAMVIQNPRYQVTQFGKPVTLSCSQTLNHNVMYWYQQKSSQAPKLLFHYYDKDFNNEADTPDNFQSRRPNTSFCFLDIRSPGLGDTAMYLCATSSGTFKETQYFGPGTRLLVL.

In DNA form, the CDR3 reads TGTGCCATCAGTGTAGGGACTAGCTATGCGTTCTCCTACGAGCAGTACTTC. This sequence encodes CAISVGTSYAFSYEQYF. The chain couples TRBV10-3 to TRBJ2-7; the match to TRBD2 covers 9 bases. This CDR3 contains 17 residues. Germline-derived CDR1 and CDR2 are ENHRY and SYGVKD. After removal of 4 bases from V and 0 bases from J, the junction contained 10 bases not matched to a gene.

This clonotype was seen many times. This rearrangement joins TRBV15 to TRBJ2-1; 8 bases agree with TRBD2. Germline V lookup: CDR1 LNHNV, CDR2 YYDKDF (reference sequence). The V and J ends lost 0 bases and 7 bases, in that order; junction bases with no gene match: 14. CDR3 length equals 18 residues. The CDR3 DNA reads as TGTGCCACCAGCAGAGATCGGGGGAGAGCGGGAGTGTGGAATGAGCAGTTCTTC. It specifies CATSRDRGRAGVWNEQFF.

For this clonotype: No conserved phenylalanine or tryptophan is present at the end of the CDR3, so a read error is the likely explanation. This sequence joins TRBV15 and TRBJ2-1, with TRBD1 as a possible D gene (5 bases). Trimming removed 1 base from V and 6 bases from J, with 10 bases in between. The CDR3 covers 14 residues. Germline CDR1 and CDR2: LNHNV and YYDKDF (reference sequence). For the CDR3, the DNA is TGTGCCACCAGCAGAGGAAGGGGATTCAATGAGCAGTTCGTC. It codes for CATSRGRGFNEQFV.

This clonotype was found many times. The rearrangement uses TRBV13 and TRBJ1-2; D not resolved. The length of the CDR3 is 12 residues. Trimming removed 1 base from V and 9 bases from J, with 9 bases in between. From germline, CDR1 is PRHDT and CDR2 FYEKMQ (reference sequence). CDR3 protein: CASSLDRSRYTF. The CDR3 coding sequence is TGTGCCAGCAGCTTAGACAGAAGTCGCTACACCTTC. The entire variable domain, with the rest obtained from reference TRBV13 and TRBJ1-2, is as follows: AAGVIQSPRHLIKEKRETATLKCYPIPRHDTVYWYQQGPGQDPQFLISFYEKMQSDKGSIPDRFSAQQFSDYHSELNMSSLELGDSALYFCASSLDRSRYTFGSGTRLTVV.